A selection of T cell receptor beta chains follows, all from one sample in a study of T cell responses to AZD1222 COVID-19 vaccine. Profiled with immunoSEQ multiplex PCR; TCRdb holds only in-frame clones, not every one. Of about 97,000 clones detected, around 89% appear once; the ten largest clones hold under 8.5%. The sample consisted of peripheral blood, taken on day 0 of AZD1222 vaccination. The receptors shown here come from an adult in good health. CDR3s include the opening cysteine and the closing phenylalanine or tryptophan. Fields, in order: J gene, clone size, V gene, D gene, CDR3 DNA, CDR3 protein. A D gene is named only where the DNA matches it firmly. Only some rows state a clone size, as once, few, many or a class for expanded clones.

TRBJ2-5 | - | TRBV7-9 | - | TGTGCCAGCAGCTTAACCGGCGGGGAGACCCAGTACTTC | CASSLTGGETQYF
TRBJ2-7 | - | TRBV2 | - | TGTGCCAGCACCCCACCGGGTGGCGAGCAGTACTTC | CASTPPGGEQYF
TRBJ2-7 | - | TRBV18 | TRBD2 | TGTGCCAGCTCACCCGGGACTAGCGGGAGCTACGAGCAGTACTTC | CASSPGTSGSYEQYF
TRBJ2-7 | - | TRBV4-3 | TRBD1 | TGCGCCAGCAGCCAAGTAGGGACAGGGGGAATCGAGCAGTACTTC | CASSQVGTGGIEQYF
TRBJ2-1 | - | TRBV5-1 | - | TGCGCCAGCAGCTTATTCGAGGGAGCGGCCTACAATGAGCAGTTCTTC | CASSLFEGAAYNEQFF
TRBJ1-5 | - | TRBV28 | - | TGTGCCAGCAGTTCCCTTAATCAGCCCCAGCATTTT | CASSSLNQPQHF
TRBJ1-3 | - | TRBV4-3 | TRBD1 | TGCGCCAGCAGCCAGAGGGGGCCCGGAAACACCATATATTTT | CASSQRGPGNTIYF
TRBJ2-7 | - | TRBV19 | TRBD1 | TGTGCCAGTAGTATACGCTGGACAGGGTCCTACGAGCAGTACTTC | CASSIRWTGSYEQYF
TRBJ1-2 | - | TRBV3-1/TRBV3-2 | - | TGTGCCAGCAGCCAAGGGGATACCTATGGCTACACCTTC | CASSQGDTYGYTF
TRBJ2-1 | - | TRBV28 | TRBD2 | TGTGCCAGTTCGGGACTAGCGGGGCCGAAATACAATGAGCAGTTCTTC | CASSGLAGPKYNEQFF
TRBJ2-3 | few | TRBV19 | TRBD1 | TGTGCCAGTAGTCCGGGGACAGGGGGCGCAGATACGCAGTATTTT | CASSPGTGGADTQYF
TRBJ2-1 | once | TRBV6-6 | - | TGTGCCAGCTCCCCGCTGGGGAATGAGCAGTTCTTC | CASSPLGNEQFF
TRBJ2-5 | - | TRBV29-1 | TRBD1 | TGCAGCGCCCGGGACAGCCCTCAAGAGACCCAGTACTTC | CSARDSPQETQYF
TRBJ1-1 | - | TRBV7-3 | TRBD1 | TGTGCCAGCAGCAAGGACAGGTTATCCGGGGGCACTGAAGCTTTCTTT | CASSKDRLSGGTEAFF
TRBJ2-7 | - | TRBV5-4 | - | TGTGCCAGCAGCGTGGCTGGGACCCGCGAGCAGTACTTC | CASSVAGTREQYF
TRBJ2-2 | - | TRBV11-1 | - | TGTGCCAGCAGCTTAGACAGGTTACGGACCGGGGAGCTGTTTTTT | CASSLDRLRTGELFF
TRBJ2-7 | - | TRBV6-5 | - | TGTGCCAGCTTCGCCGGGGCTCTCCCTCACGAGCAGTACTTC | CASFAGALPHEQYF
TRBJ2-5 | - | TRBV5-1 | - | TGCGCCAGCAGCTTGGTTGGGCAAGAGACCCAGTACTTC | CASSLVGQETQYF
TRBJ2-7 | - | TRBV18 | TRBD1 | TGTGCCAGCTCAGCCGGACAGGAGAGCTCCTACGAGCAGTACTTC | CASSAGQESSYEQYF
TRBJ2-1 | - | TRBV5-1 | - | TGCGCCAGCACTGCGGGTAGCCGTAGCTCCTACAATGAGCAGTTCTTC | CASTAGSRSSYNEQFF
TRBJ1-1 | once | TRBV7-9 | - | TGTGCCAGCAAGGCCGGGGCGATGAACACTGAAGCTTTCTTT | CASKAGAMNTEAFF
TRBJ1-5 | - | TRBV7-8 | - | TGTGCCAGCAGCAAATCAGGGGGCAATCAGCCCCAGCATTTT | CASSKSGGNQPQHF
TRBJ1-4 | few | TRBV19 | TRBD1 | TGTGCCACTATGGACAGGGGGACGCGTCGCGAAAAACTGTTTTTT | CATMDRGTRREKLFF
TRBJ2-5 | - | TRBV7-2 | - | TGTGCCAGCAGCACCGGACTAGGGGGGGAGACCCAGTACTTC | CASSTGLGGETQYF
TRBJ2-5 | - | TRBV18 | TRBD2 | TGTGCCAGCTCACCGCCTAGCGGGGGCTGGGAGACCCAGTACTTC | CASSPPSGGWETQYF
TRBJ1-2 | - | TRBV3-1/TRBV3-2 | - | TGTGCCAGCAGCCAAACGCGGGGTGGCTATGGCTACACCTTC | CASSQTRGGYGYTF
TRBJ1-2 | - | TRBV7-9 | TRBD1 | TGTGCCAGCAGCGCCGCCGACAGGGCCACCCTCTATGGCTACACCTTC | CASSAADRATLYGYTF
TRBJ2-7 | - | TRBV12-3/TRBV12-4 | - | TGTGCCAGCAGATCTAGTGGGTACGAGCAGTACTTC | CASRSSGYEQYF
TRBJ2-2 | - | TRBV5-1 | TRBD2 | TGCGCCAGCAGCTTGGCGGGAGGGCCTCGGAGCGGGGAGCTGTTTTTT | CASSLAGGPRSGELFF
TRBJ2-7 | - | TRBV5-5 | - | TGTGCCAGCAGCTTGGGTGACGGACGGACCTACGAGCAGTACTTC | CASSLGDGRTYEQYF
TRBJ1-3 | - | TRBV4-3 | - | TGCGCCAGCAGCCAAGATAGAGTCCAGAGCTCTGGAAACACCATATATTTT | CASSQDRVQSSGNTIYF
TRBJ1-2 | - | TRBV7-2 | - | TGTGCCAGCAGCTTAGTTCCAGGAGCCAACTATGGCTACACCTTC | CASSLVPGANYGYTF
TRBJ2-7 | - | TRBV6-5 | - | TGTGCCAGCAAACAGGACCACGAGCAGTACTTC | CASKQDHEQYF
TRBJ1-1 | few | TRBV2 | - | TGTGCCAGCACCGAAGGGGGGGACACTGAAGCTTTCTTT | CASTEGGDTEAFF
TRBJ2-4 | - | TRBV4-3 | - | TGCGCCAGCAGCCAAGAACTGGGAATAGCCAAAAACATTCAGTACTTC | CASSQELGIAKNIQYF
TRBJ2-3 | once | TRBV5-4 | - | TGTGCCAGCAGCCTACCCACAGATACGCAGTATTTT | CASSLPTDTQYF
TRBJ2-7 | - | TRBV7-9 | TRBD1 | TGTGCCAGCAGCCGGGACAGGGACGAGCAGTACTTC | CASSRDRDEQYF
TRBJ2-6 | once | TRBV5-6 | - | TGTGCCAGCAGCCCAGGACTGGCCTCTGGGGCCAACGTCCTGACTTTC | CASSPGLASGANVLTF
TRBJ1-2 | - | TRBV5-4 | TRBD1 | TGTGCCAGCAGCCCCTCTCGGACAGGGGGCGTCAACTATGGCTACACCTTC | CASSPSRTGGVNYGYTF
TRBJ2-4 | - | TRBV6-5 | TRBD2 | TGTGCCAGCAGTACCGGGACTATCAAAAACATTCAGTACTTC | CASSTGTIKNIQYF
TRBJ2-5 | - | TRBV5-1 | - | TGCGCCAGCAGCTTAGGGGCCCAAGAGACCCAGTACTTC | CASSLGAQETQYF
TRBJ2-5 | - | TRBV7-2 | - | TGTGCCAGCAGCCCCGCGCGGGAGACCCAGTACTTC | CASSPARETQYF
TRBJ1-2 | - | TRBV5-4 | TRBD1 | TGTGCCAGCAACGAATCGCCGGGACAGGGGACGAGTGGCTACACCTTC | CASNESPGQGTSGYTF
TRBJ1-5 | - | TRBV6-1 | - | TGTGCCAGCAGTGAAGTGTCAGGGGCCAATCAGCCCCAGCATTTT | CASSEVSGANQPQHF
TRBJ2-1 | - | TRBV27 | TRBD2 | TGTGCCAGCAGTCCACCCACCGGGACTAGCGGATACAATGAGCAGTTCTTC | CASSPPTGTSGYNEQFF
TRBJ2-5 | once | TRBV7-2 | - | TGTGCCAGCAGACCCGGGGGACTGGTAGAGACCCAGTACTTC | CASRPGGLVETQYF
TRBJ1-1 | - | TRBV21-1 | - | TGTGCCAGCAGCGTCGGACCCTGGGCTTTCTTT | CASSVGPWAFF
TRBJ1-3 | - | TRBV19 | - | TGTGCCAGTAGTATAGGGGGCTCTGGAAACACCATATATTTT | CASSIGGSGNTIYF
TRBJ2-3 | - | TRBV11-2 | TRBD2 | TGTGCCAGCCGTCAACTAGCGGGAGGGGCAGATACGCAGTATTTT | CASRQLAGGADTQYF
TRBJ2-1 | - | TRBV5-5 | TRBD1 | TGTGCCAGCAGCTCTCCTCCGGGACAGGGGTCGAATGAGCAGTTCTTC | CASSSPPGQGSNEQFF
TRBJ1-3 | once | TRBV9 | - | TGTGCCAGCAGCGTAGGGGGGACTGACTCTGGAAACACCATATATTTT | CASSVGGTDSGNTIYF
TRBJ2-1 | - | TRBV2 | TRBD2 | TGTGCCAGCAGACCGACTAGCGGGAGGGCCCCCGAGCAGTTCTTC | CASRPTSGRAPEQFF
TRBJ2-5 | - | TRBV3-1/TRBV3-2 | TRBD2 | TGTGCCAGCAGCTTTCGGACTAGCGGGGGGGCCGGGAAGACCCAGTACTTC | CASSFRTSGGAGKTQYF
TRBJ2-2 | - | TRBV5-1 | - | TGCGCCAGCAACCCAGGGGCCGGGGAGCTGTTTTTT | CASNPGAGELFF
TRBJ2-7 | - | TRBV6-5 | TRBD1 | TGTGCCAGCAACAGACAGGGGAACTCCTACGAGCAGTACTTC | CASNRQGNSYEQYF
TRBJ1-1 | - | TRBV30 | TRBD1 | TGTGCCTGGAGTGCTACAGGGGGCGTCACTGAAGCTTTCTTT | CAWSATGGVTEAFF
TRBJ1-2 | - | TRBV11-2 | TRBD1 | TGTGCCAGCGACGGGACAGGGAAACGGAACTATGGCTACACCTTC | CASDGTGKRNYGYTF
TRBJ1-3 | - | TRBV28 | TRBD1 | TGTGCCAGCAGGAACCAGGGGGCTGGAAACACCATATATTTT | CASRNQGAGNTIYF
TRBJ1-2 | - | TRBV2 | TRBD1 | TGTGCCAGCACAGGGGGCGCATCGAGCGGCTACACCTTC | CASTGGASSGYTF
TRBJ1-1 | - | TRBV7-2 | - | TGTGCCAGCAGCTTAGAGGTAACATTTCAAGCTTTCTTT | CASSLEVTFQAFF